One sample yielded the 18 T cell receptor beta chains listed below, sequenced in a study of blood T cells in healthy people across ages (dated by TCRdb to about 2015). Receptor amplification or capture employed 5' RACE. The reads were generated on an Illumina HiSeq 2500. A second PCR of about 6 to 11 cycles was performed with a sample-barcoded 5' primer and a J-beta primer mix. In TCRdb, the public reads were trimmed at Q25 with fastp and aligned with MiXCR, with productive beta chains retained. Each CDR3 protein appears once, grouped with its most common genes and DNA. In all, the sample holds about 1,500,000 distinct CDR3 sequences, and roughly 28% of those were seen once. More than 6% of the sample rests with the top ten. The source material was blood. Receptor source: a woman in her 30s in good health.

This clonotype was detected a few times. The chain is built from TRBV11-2 and TRBJ1-2, with a tentative D call TRBD1 (5 bases). Trimming cost V 0 bases and J 9 bases, with 14 bases left between them. The length of the CDR3 is 14 residues. Germline assignment: CDR1 SGHAT and CDR2 FQNNGV. The CDR3: CASSLEDSGLRYTF. CDR3 nucleotides: TGTGCCAGCAGCTTAGAAGACAGTGGTCTGCGCTACACCTTC.

The chain links TRBV6-5 to TRBJ2-4; 9 bases agree with TRBD1. The J call may be in error: the DNA end matches TRBJ2-7 better. The CDR3 is 14 amino acids. Germline V gene lookup returns CDR1 MNHEY and CDR2 SVGAGI. The CDR3: CASGPGQGTYEQYF. The CDR3 DNA reads as TGTGCCAGCGGGCCCGGACAGGGGACCTACGAGCAGTACTTC.

Concerning this clonotype itself: One end of the junction fails to match germline, which may point to a read error. The genes are TRBV13 and TRBJ2-5; possible D gene TRBD1, 6 bases. TRBJ2-7 matches the DNA end more closely, so the J call is doubtful. CDR3 length: 18 amino acids. CDR1 is PRHDT, CDR2 FYEKMQ, per germline (reference sequence). In DNA form, the CDR3 reads TGTGCCAGCAACTTAGGGAAATACAGGGTTGGAAGGACCTACGAGCAGTACTTC. This codes for CASNLGKYRVGRTYEQYF.

This chain connects TRBV29-1 to TRBJ2-1; 13 nucleotides match TRBD2. The CDR3 extends over 14 amino acids. Germline CDR1 and CDR2: SQVTM and ANQGSEA. The V and J ends lost 7 bases and 6 bases, in that order; junction bases with no gene match: 6. The CDR3 spells CSDRLAGGGNEQFF. The DNA of the CDR3 is TGCAGCGATAGACTAGCGGGAGGTGGCAATGAGCAGTTCTTC.

The sample holds a few counts of this clonotype. The rearrangement links TRBV5-1 to TRBJ2-3, with a possible D match to TRBD2 (6 bases). From germline, CDR1 is SGHRS and CDR2 YFSETQ. The CDR3 length is 16 residues. Trimming took off 3 bases at V and 0 bases at J, with 14 bases between the two ends. The chain's CDR3 is CASSWGDQTSTDTQYF. The CDR3, as DNA: TGCGCCAGCAGCTGGGGGGACCAGACGAGCACAGATACGCAGTATTTT. Complete variable domain (other parts from reference TRBV5-1 and TRBJ2-3): KAGVTQTPRYLIKTRGQQVTLSCSPISGHRSVSWYQQTPGQGLQFLFEYFSETQRNKGNFPGRFSGRQFSNSRSEMNVSTLELGDSALYLCASSWGDQTSTDTQYFGPGTRLTVL.

The chain links TRBV10-2 to TRBJ2-3; the D gene is possibly TRBD2 (5 bases). The germline V gene has CDR1 WSHSY and CDR2 SAAADI. There are 13 residues in the CDR3. V lost 6 bases and J 6 bases, leaving 13 bases between the germline ends. The CDR3 loop is CASRDSGSDTQYF. The CDR3 region has the DNA TGCGCCAGCAGGGACTCGGGTTCGGATACGCAGTATTTT.

This clonotype was detected only a few times. This chain connects TRBV7-2 to TRBJ1-4; 7 nucleotides match TRBD1. Trimming at V came to 5 bases and at J to 8 bases, leaving 14 bases not matched to a gene. From germline, CDR1 is SGHTA and CDR2 FQGNSA. This CDR3 has 16 residues. This CDR3 reads CASSTRQGGTREKLFF. In DNA, the CDR3 is TGTGCCAGCAGCACCCGACAGGGAGGGACGAGGGAAAAACTGTTTTTT.

The genes are TRBV6-6 and TRBJ1-1; the D is unclear. V dropped 0 bases and J dropped 5 bases, with 16 bases sitting between them. CDR3 size: 16 residues. From germline, CDR1 is MNHNY and CDR2 SVGAGI (reference sequence). CDR3 sequence reads: CASSYSEGRAGTEAFF. The DNA for the CDR3 is TGTGCCAGCAGTTACTCGGAAGGGAGGGCGGGAACTGAAGCTTTCTTT.

There are a few counts of this clonotype. The chain recombines TRBV6-2 or TRBV6-3 with TRBJ2-5, with 15 bases identical to TRBD2. The CDR3 loop spans 17 amino acids. CDR1 is MNHEY, CDR2 SVGEGT, per germline. V was pared by 4 bases and J by 4 bases, with 7 bases of the junction left unmatched. In DNA, the CDR3 is TGTGCCAGCAGTTCCCGGACTAGCGGGAGGGGAAGAGAGACCCAGTACTTC. Residues: CASSSRTSGRGRETQYF.

The chain recombines TRBV12-3 or TRBV12-4 with TRBJ2-7; possible D gene TRBD1, 5 bases. The CDR3 loop spans 14 amino acids. V gave up 5 bases and J gave up 2 bases, with 13 bases separating them. CDR3 sequence (DNA): TGTGCCAGCAGTGAAGGGGTGGGAACCTACGAGCAGTACTTC. Its translation is CASSEGVGTYEQYF.

The chain couples TRBV6-5 to TRBJ1-4; TRBD1 matches 9 bases. The germline CDR1 and CDR2 sequences are MNHEY and SVGAGI. V gave up 2 bases and J gave up 7 bases; unmatched junction bases: 2. This CDR3 is 14 amino acids long. For the CDR3, the DNA is TGTGCCAGCAGTTACGACAGGGGGAGTGAAAAACTGTTTTTT. Amino acid sequence: CASSYDRGSEKLFF.

V and J are TRBV9 and TRBJ2-1; TRBD1 or TRBD2 may be the D gene (5 bases each). Germline V gives CDR1 SGDLS, CDR2 YYNGEE. V was cut by 3 bases and J by 3 bases, with 13 bases left in between. The CDR3 totals 15 residues. CDR3 region: CASSGSGTIYNEQFF. CDR3 coding DNA: TGTGCCAGCAGCGGTTCCGGGACGATCTACAATGAGCAGTTCTTC.

Regarding this clonotype: A much larger clone differs from this one at a single base, so this may be a read error. Lacking the conserved final phenylalanine or tryptophan, this CDR3 likely reflects a read error. The rearrangement uses TRBV29-1 and TRBJ1-2; 7 bases map to TRBD1. Germline lookup yields CDR1 SQVTM and CDR2 ANQGSEA. This CDR3 region has 11 residues. V was clipped by 7 bases and J by 6 bases; unmatched bases: 5. As DNA, the CDR3 is TGCAGCGCACGGACAGGTGATGGCTACACCTTA. This encodes CSARTGDGYTL.

The rearrangement uses TRBV6-2 or TRBV6-3 and TRBJ2-1; 10 positions match TRBD2. Germline-derived CDR1 and CDR2 are MNHEY and SVGEGT. This CDR3 spans 15 amino acids. Trimming cost V 7 bases and J 3 bases; bases outside gene matches: 6. CDR3 nucleotide sequence: TGTGCCAGCACCCAGGGACTAGCGTTCTACAATGAGCAGTTCTTC. It encodes CASTQGLAFYNEQFF.

Regarding this clonotype: Given a much more abundant clone one base away, this may be a read error. The V gene is TRBV10-2, the J gene TRBJ2-6; TRBD1 matches at 8 bases. CDR3 length equals 19 residues. Looked up from germline, CDR1 is WSHSY and CDR2 is SAAADI. The CDR3 DNA follows: TGCGCCAGCACTGCACTAGGACAGGGATTTAGCTCTGGGGCCAACGTCCGGACTTTC. It encodes CASTALGQGFSSGANVRTF.

The J gene is TRBJ1-2, the V gene TRBV4-2; D ambiguous. The V end was cut by 0 bases, the J end by 9 bases, with 17 bases between. CDR1 and CDR2 from the germline V gene are LGHNA and YNFKEQ. This CDR3 comprises 15 residues. The CDR3 nucleotides are TGTGCCAGCAGCCAAGAGCGCCTGGGAGTTCATAGCTACACCTTC. It yields the protein CASSQERLGVHSYTF.

With regard to this clonotype: A much bigger clone sits one base away, suggesting this may be a read error. The V gene is TRBV7-9, the J gene TRBJ2-3; perhaps TRBD2 as D (6 bases). The CDR3 spans 17 residues. Trimming took 5 bases from V and 1 from J, leaving 19 bases between them. Germline assignment: CDR1 SEHNR and CDR2 FQNEAQ (reference sequence). This CDR3 is CASSPGPAGDRTDTQYF. The CDR3 region has the DNA TGTGCCAGCAGCCCTGGACCAGCGGGCGACCGCACAGATACGCAGTATTTT.

This clonotype was counted a few times. This sequence joins TRBV5-1 and TRBJ2-1; D is undetermined. Germline lookup yields CDR1 SGHRS and CDR2 YFSETQ. The CDR3 loop spans 15 amino acids. Trimming left V 5 bases short and J 1 base short, with 13 bases between. CDR3 coding DNA: TGCGCCAGCAGTAACAGCTCATGGTCCTACAATGAGCAGTTCTTC. Translated, it gives CASSNSSWSYNEQFF.